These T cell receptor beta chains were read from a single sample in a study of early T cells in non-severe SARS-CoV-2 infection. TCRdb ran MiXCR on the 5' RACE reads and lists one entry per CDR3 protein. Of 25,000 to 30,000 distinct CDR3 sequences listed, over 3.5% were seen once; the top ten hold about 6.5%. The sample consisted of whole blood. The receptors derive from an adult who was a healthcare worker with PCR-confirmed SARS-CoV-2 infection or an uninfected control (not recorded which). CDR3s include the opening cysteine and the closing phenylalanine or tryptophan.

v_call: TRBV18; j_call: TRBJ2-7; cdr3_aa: CASSPQAGGPYEQYF
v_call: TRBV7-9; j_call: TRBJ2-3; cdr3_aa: CASSIQTGDVRFASTDTQYF
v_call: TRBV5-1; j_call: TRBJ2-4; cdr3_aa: CASSPRGASGGAAKNIQYF
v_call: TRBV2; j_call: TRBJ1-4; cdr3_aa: CASSEKPGQAAEKLFF
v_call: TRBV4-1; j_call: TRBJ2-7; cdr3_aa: CASSQRGTIAYEQYF
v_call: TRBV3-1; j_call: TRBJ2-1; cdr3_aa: CASSPGLAGVRNEQFF
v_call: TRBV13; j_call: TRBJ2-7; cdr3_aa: CASSLEGGLSYEQYF
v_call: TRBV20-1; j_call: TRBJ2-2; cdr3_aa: CSASPDSGGARNTGELFF
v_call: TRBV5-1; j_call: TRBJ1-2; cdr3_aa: CASSITGDLNYGYTF
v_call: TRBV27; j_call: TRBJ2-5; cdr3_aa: CASRLRQVETQYF
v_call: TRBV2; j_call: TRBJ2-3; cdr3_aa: CASSARPPAESTDTQYF
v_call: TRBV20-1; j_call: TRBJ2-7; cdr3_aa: CSAGTANWGEQYF
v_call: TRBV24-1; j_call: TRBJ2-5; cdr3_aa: CATSDPQETQYF
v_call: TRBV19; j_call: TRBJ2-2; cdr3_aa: CATRTSPNTGELFF
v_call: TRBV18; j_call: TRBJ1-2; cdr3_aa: CASSDTAGNYGYTF
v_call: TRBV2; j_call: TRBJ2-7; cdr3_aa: CASKNLRVFGQYF